These T cell receptor beta chains were read from a single sample in a study of T cell responses to AZD1222 COVID-19 vaccine. Assay: immunoSEQ multiplex PCR; the TCRdb copy retains only in-frame clones and omits some. The sample yields 90,000 to 100,000 clones, about 89% seen once. This material consisted of peripheral blood, taken on day 0 of AZD1222 vaccination. The receptors here all came from an adult in good health. Each CDR3 is given without its conserved first and last residue. A D gene is named only where the DNA matches it firmly. The size entry is marked missing in some rows and otherwise reads once, few, many or a size class.

v_gene	abundance	d_gene	CDR3aa
TRBV18	NA	NA	ASSAFREVENTEAF
TRBV3-1/TRBV3-2	NA	NA	ASSQVLDRLNEKLF
TRBV7-9	once	NA	ASSWAGGRDNSPLH
TRBV6-5	NA	NA	ASSYARAYQPQH
TRBV11-2	NA	TRBD1	ASSRDRAGNTIY
TRBV30	NA	NA	AWSPQLNTEAF
TRBV28	NA	TRBD1	ASSPGGGWHTEAF
TRBV5-1	NA	NA	ASSLDSRSTGELF
TRBV7-2	NA	TRBD1	ASSSQTGGGTQY
TRBV30	many	NA	AWKGLGNTIY
TRBV9	NA	NA	ASSSYREGEAF
TRBV29-1	NA	NA	SVGGKGGAQEKLF
TRBV4-2	NA	NA	ASSHESEGQPQH
TRBV5-4	NA	NA	ASSLPGSDSPLH
TRBV28	NA	TRBD1	ASSSTDRFNNYGYT
TRBV25-1	NA	NA	ASSDWQGPNEQY
TRBV7-9	NA	NA	ASSFNQGTGELF
TRBV7-2	few	NA	ASSLGTPPTEAF
TRBV7-6	NA	NA	ASSLGGFRGRLF
TRBV5-1	once	NA	ASSSRADRNTEAF
TRBV6-5	NA	NA	ASSFTGGNSPLH
TRBV2	once	NA	ASSVRLSTDTQY
TRBV28	NA	NA	ASSLGGDYGYT
TRBV18	NA	NA	ASSPGQHQETQY
TRBV10-3	NA	NA	AISSTADSNQPQH
TRBV9	few	NA	ASNGKGGQDSPLH
TRBV4-1	NA	TRBD2	ASSQAPGLNYEQY
TRBV3-1/TRBV3-2	NA	NA	ASSQRSYNEQF
TRBV6-7	many	TRBD2	ASSYSRSGGYEQY
TRBV28	NA	TRBD1	ASSLGGQGSYEQY
TRBV7-2	NA	NA	ASSLASSGPGYGYT
TRBV18	NA	NA	ASSPPGTVYNEQF
TRBV19	NA	NA	ASSSRQDLQETQY
TRBV3-1/TRBV3-2	NA	NA	ASSQEAHLTRGSYNEQF
TRBV15	once	NA	ATSRAPQPLYNEQF
TRBV29-1	NA	TRBD2	SVRRGGRNEQF
TRBV6-5	once	TRBD1	ASSLDRGRVTEAF
TRBV9	NA	NA	ASSVDSGREKLF
TRBV11-2	NA	NA	ASRQAASYEQY